Below are 18 T cell receptor beta chains sequenced from a single sample in a study of identical twins. Each CDR3 protein is one row after TCRdb ran MiXCR on the 5' RACE reads. The profile covers fewer than 500,000 distinct CDR3 sequences, with more than 20% appearing a single time and 2.9% taken by the ten largest. This same sample was also taken into another study, of T cells expressing NK-cell markers.

The sample was CD4+ T cells sorted from blood. Source of these receptors: a young woman in good health.

This clonotype was observed a handful of times. The chain couples TRBV29-1 to TRBJ2-5; TRBD1 matches 7 bases. CDR1 is SQVTM, CDR2 ANQGSEA, per germline. The junction had 6 bases not matched to a gene; V was cut back by 6 bases and J by 5 bases. This CDR3 is 12 amino acids long. The CDR3 region has the DNA TGCAGCGTCGGGACAGATAAGGAGACCCAGTACTTC. Translation gives CSVGTDKETQYF.

This chain joins TRBV7-2 and TRBJ2-6; 7 bases agree with TRBD2. CDR1 is SGHTA, CDR2 FQGNSA, per germline. The V gene end was trimmed by 0 bases and the J gene end by 2 bases; junction bases not matched to a gene: 7. The length of the CDR3 is 18 residues. CDR3 nucleotide sequence: TGTGCCAGCAGCTTAGCCCTTTGGGGGAGGGCTGGGGCCAACGTCCTGACTTTC. This encodes CASSLALWGRAGANVLTF.

The chain uses TRBV20-1 and TRBJ2-7, with D possibly matching TRBD1 (5 bases). Trimming took 1 base from V and 5 from J, leaving 15 bases between them. Looked up from germline, CDR1 is DFQATT and CDR2 is SNEGSKA (reference sequence). This CDR3 has 14 residues. CDR3 amino acids: CSARVSGAGHEQYF. CDR3 DNA sequence: TGCAGTGCTAGAGTAAGTGGGGCAGGCCACGAGCAGTACTTC.

This clonotype was found many times. The chain combines TRBV7-2 with TRBJ1-1; D is undetermined. V was cut by 1 base and J by 1 base, with 7 bases left in between. In germline, CDR1 is SGHTA, CDR2 FQGNSA. The CDR3 loop spans 14 amino acids. This chain's CDR3 is CASSLVGRNTEAFF. The CDR3 bases are TGTGCCAGCAGCTTAGTGGGCAGGAACACTGAAGCTTTCTTT. The whole variable domain, remainder taken from reference TRBV7-2 and TRBJ1-1, is GAGVSQSPSNKVTEKGKDVELRCDPISGHTALYWYRQSLGQGLEFLIYFQGNSAPDKSGLPSDRFSAERTGGSVSTLTIQRTQQEDSAVYLCASSLVGRNTEAFFGQGTRLTVV.

This clonotype was counted between two and nine times. This rearrangement joins TRBV6-2 or TRBV6-3 to TRBJ2-1; TRBD2 agrees at 8 bases. CDR1 is MNHEY, CDR2 SVGEGT, per germline. Unmatched junction bases numbered 5, after V lost 4 bases and J lost 0 bases. CDR3 length: 16 residues. The CDR3 spells CASSLRSGSSYNEQFF. The CDR3 bases are TGTGCCAGCAGTTTGCGAAGCGGGAGCTCCTACAATGAGCAGTTCTTC.

The gene calls are TRBV19 and TRBJ2-1; D is perhaps TRBD2 (6 bases). Trimming left V 3 bases short and J 2 bases short, with 14 bases between. The V gene's germline CDR1 is LNHDA and CDR2 SQIVND (reference sequence). The CDR3 consists of 16 residues. The CDR3 reads CASSIWAGRPYNEQFF. Written as DNA, the CDR3 is TGTGCCAGTAGTATCTGGGCCGGGAGACCCTACAATGAGCAGTTCTTC.

This clonotype was counted a few times. The genes are TRBV12-3 or TRBV12-4 and TRBJ2-7; tentatively, D is TRBD2 (5 bases). V was clipped by 6 bases and J by 7 bases, with 19 bases between them. The CDR3 totals 14 residues. The CDR3: CASSRAEGPGEQYF. Written as DNA, the CDR3 is TGTGCCAGCAGCCGCGCGGAAGGGCCGGGGGAGCAGTACTTC.

The V and J genes are TRBV6-5 and TRBJ2-5; D may be TRBD2 (7 bases). Germline V gene lookup returns CDR1 MNHEY and CDR2 SVGAGI. Trimming pared 2 bases from V and 2 bases from J, leaving 15 bases between. This CDR3 has 16 residues. CDR3 amino acids: CASSYGRGPSQETQYF. CDR3 nucleotide sequence: TGTGCCAGCAGTTACGGGCGGGGGCCTTCACAAGAGACCCAGTACTTC.

The sample holds a few counts of this clonotype. The chain joins TRBV12-3 or TRBV12-4 to TRBJ1-5; 9 bases map to TRBD1. This CDR3 has 15 residues. The ends lost 8 bases at V and 3 bases at J; junction bases unmatched: 8. CDR3 residues: CASRTGTGPNQPQHF. The CDR3, as DNA: TGTGCCAGCCGAACCGGGACAGGGCCCAATCAGCCCCAGCATTTT.

This clonotype came up a few times. The junction departs from germline at one end; a sequencing error may be responsible. V is TRBV12-3 or TRBV12-4 and J is TRBJ2-5; no clear D gene. The CDR3 consists of 12 residues. This CDR3 is CASSLHQETQYF. The CDR3 nucleotides are TGTGCCAGCAGTCTCCACCAGGAGACCCAGTACTTC.

There are a few counts of this clonotype. The genes are TRBV7-9 and TRBJ2-3; D could derive from TRBD1 or TRBD2 (6 bases each). Germline V gene data show CDR1 as SEHNR and CDR2 as FQNEAQ (reference sequence). The CDR3 is 14 amino acids. V shed 4 bases and J shed 4 bases, with 12 bases lying between them. CDR3 residues: CASSSSRGPDTQYF. The DNA for the CDR3 is TGTGCCAGCAGCTCCTCCCGGGGGCCAGATACGCAGTATTTT.

This clonotype showed up just a few times. The V call is TRBV3-1, the J call TRBJ1-4; D unclear. Germline-derived CDR1 and CDR2 are LGHDT and YNNKEL (reference sequence). The V gene lost 8 bases and the J gene lost 8 bases, with 18 bases spanning the gap. The CDR3 is made up of 14 amino acids. Written as DNA, the CDR3 is TGTGCCAGCGGCCGAAGGTCTATAAGCGAAAAACTGTTTTTT. Amino acid sequence: CASGRRSISEKLFF.

CDR3 amino acids: CASSPSPTGRNSPLHF. The CDR3 nucleotides are TGTGCCAGCAGTCCCTCTCCGACAGGGCGAAATTCACCCCTCCACTTT. The gene calls are TRBV14 and TRBJ1-6; 7 bases align to TRBD1. This CDR3 spans 16 amino acids. CDR1 SGHDN and CDR2 FVKESK come from the germline V gene. V was pared by 6 bases and J by 7 bases, with 12 bases of the junction left unmatched.

The rearrangement uses TRBV6-4 and TRBJ1-2; 7 bases map to TRBD1. V shed 0 bases, J shed 8 bases, and the junction held 9 bases outside the gene matches. The length of the CDR3 is 15 residues. CDR1 and CDR2 (germline): MRHNA, SNTAGT. The CDR3 DNA is TGTGCCAGCAGTGACTCCCCGGACAGGTCGGCCGGCTACACCTTC. It translates to CASSDSPDRSAGYTF.

In this sample, this clonotype turned up a few times. The rearrangement uses TRBV5-6 and TRBJ2-2; the D call may be TRBD1 or TRBD2 (5 bases each). Trimming took 6 bases from V and 2 from J, leaving 14 bases between them. In germline, CDR1 is SGHDT, CDR2 YYEEEE. CDR3 length: 15 residues. The CDR3 coding sequence is TGTGCCAGCACGAGGGGAGACGTTAACACCGGGGAGCTGTTTTTT. The encoded protein is CASTRGDVNTGELFF.

The rearrangement joins TRBV18 to TRBJ2-5, with 8 nucleotides matching TRBD2. Per the germline V gene, CDR1 is KGHSH and CDR2 is LQKENI. The CDR3 is 14 residues long. With 4 bases clipped from V and 2 bases from J, the junction kept 3 bases outside the gene matches. CDR3 sequence: CASSQLAAQETQYF. CDR3 coding DNA: TGTGCCAGCTCACAACTAGCGGCTCAAGAGACCCAGTACTTC.

V usage is TRBV5-1 and J usage is TRBJ2-5, with D hard to call. Per the germline V gene, CDR1 is SGHRS and CDR2 is YFSETQ. Trimming stripped 4 bases from V and 0 bases from J, with 10 bases between. This CDR3 comprises 14 residues. CDR3 amino acids: CASSPPPHQETQYF. The CDR3 DNA is TGCGCCAGCAGCCCCCCGCCTCACCAAGAGACCCAGTACTTC.

This clonotype has only a few counts. This rearrangement joins TRBV5-5 to TRBJ2-7; no reliable D call. Trimming took 4 bases from V and 5 from J, leaving 10 bases between them. Germline loops: CDR1 SGHKS, CDR2 YYEKEE (reference sequence). This CDR3 comprises 12 residues. The CDR3 nucleotides are TGTGCCAGCAGCACCCCCGCGGACGAGCAGTACTTC. It codes for CASSTPADEQYF.